Listed below are T cell receptor beta chains from one sample, sequenced in a study of blood T cell repertoires in COVID-19. Clones were read by immunoSEQ multiplex PCR, and TCRdb kept only the in-frame ones, dropping some. The sample lists over 50,000 clones; roughly four fifths were seen once. Sequencing was performed on peripheral blood. These receptor sequences come from a human donor in a cohort sampled during active COVID-19. Both conserved end residues are part of each CDR3. The D gene is left open where the match is weak. Only some rows state a clone size, as once, few, many or a class for expanded clones.

clone size: -
V gene: TRBV30
D gene: -
J gene: TRBJ1-2
CDR3 DNA: TGTGCCTGGAGTGTTACCCGAAGACCCTTAACAGGCCTCACACGGCCAGACTATGGCTACACCTTC
CDR3 protein: CAWSVTRRPLTGLTRPDYGYTF

clone size: few
V gene: TRBV9
D gene: TRBD2
J gene: TRBJ2-7
CDR3 DNA: TGTGCCAGCAGCGTAGGTTGGCTAGCGGGGGCCGAGCAGTACTTC
CDR3 protein: CASSVGWLAGAEQYF

clone size: -
V gene: TRBV30
D gene: TRBD2
J gene: TRBJ2-5
CDR3 DNA: TGTGCCTGTGCCCTAGCGGGGGGGCCGTGGGAGACCCAGTACTTC
CDR3 protein: CACALAGGPWETQYF

clone size: -
V gene: TRBV5-1
D gene: TRBD2
J gene: TRBJ2-5
CDR3 DNA: TGCGCCAGCAGCCCGACCCCGATGGTAGCGGGGGGGCTTGAGACCCAGTACTTC
CDR3 protein: CASSPTPMVAGGLETQYF

clone size: -
V gene: TRBV5-4
D gene: TRBD1
J gene: TRBJ2-1
CDR3 DNA: TGTGCCAGCAGTCGATCGGGACAGGGATACAATGAGCAGTTCTTC
CDR3 protein: CASSRSGQGYNEQFF

clone size: -
V gene: TRBV5-5
D gene: TRBD2
J gene: TRBJ2-3
CDR3 DNA: TGTGCCAGCAGCTTGGCCAGGGTAGCGGGGGGGAGCACAGATACGCAGTATTTT
CDR3 protein: CASSLARVAGGSTDTQYF

clone size: -
V gene: TRBV5-6
D gene: TRBD2
J gene: TRBJ2-7
CDR3 DNA: TGTGCCAGCAGCTTGGTGGGACTAGCGGGTGTTTACGAGCAGTACTTC
CDR3 protein: CASSLVGLAGVYEQYF

clone size: -
V gene: TRBV11-3
D gene: -
J gene: TRBJ2-7
CDR3 DNA: TGTGCCAGCAGCTTAGACAGGGGAAAGCAGTACTTC
CDR3 protein: CASSLDRGKQYF

clone size: -
V gene: TRBV9
D gene: TRBD2
J gene: TRBJ2-1
CDR3 DNA: TGTGCCAGCAGCGTCGGGGGGGAACCCTACAATGAGCAGTTCTTC
CDR3 protein: CASSVGGEPYNEQFF

clone size: -
V gene: TRBV6-5
D gene: -
J gene: TRBJ1-2
CDR3 DNA: TGTGCCAGCAGTTCCAGGGGAGGGAAAGGCTACACCTTC
CDR3 protein: CASSSRGGKGYTF

clone size: -
V gene: TRBV19
D gene: -
J gene: TRBJ2-6
CDR3 DNA: TGTGCCAGTAGTATAGAGGCCGCTCAGGACTCTGGGGCCAACGTCCTGACTTTC
CDR3 protein: CASSIEAAQDSGANVLTF

clone size: -
V gene: TRBV28
D gene: TRBD2
J gene: TRBJ2-1
CDR3 DNA: TGTGCCAGCAGTTTAGCTAGCGGGGGGTACAATGAGCAGTTCTTC
CDR3 protein: CASSLASGGYNEQFF

clone size: -
V gene: TRBV28
D gene: -
J gene: TRBJ1-2
CDR3 DNA: TGTGCCAGCAGTTCCCCAGGGGCACCTCGCTGGTATGGCTACACCTTC
CDR3 protein: CASSSPGAPRWYGYTF

clone size: few
V gene: TRBV4-2
D gene: TRBD2
J gene: TRBJ2-6
CDR3 DNA: TGTGCCAGCAGCCAAGACGGGGGGACTGGGGCCAACGTCCTGACTTTC
CDR3 protein: CASSQDGGTGANVLTF

clone size: -
V gene: TRBV14
D gene: TRBD2
J gene: TRBJ2-7
CDR3 DNA: TGTGCCAGCAGCCAATCAGCGGGGGCTTACGAGCAGTACTTC
CDR3 protein: CASSQSAGAYEQYF

clone size: -
V gene: TRBV27
D gene: TRBD2
J gene: TRBJ2-1
CDR3 DNA: TGTGCCAGCAGCTCACTAGCGGGGGGATACAATGGGCAGTTCTTC
CDR3 protein: CASSSLAGGYNGQFF

clone size: once
V gene: TRBV4-3
D gene: TRBD1
J gene: TRBJ1-5
CDR3 DNA: TGCGCCAGCAGCCAAGAGCGGACAGGGATACGGCCCCAGCATTTT
CDR3 protein: CASSQERTGIRPQHF

clone size: -
V gene: TRBV6-5
D gene: -
J gene: TRBJ1-6
CDR3 DNA: TGTGCCAGCACCAATTCGGGGGGTTCGAGGTCACCCCTCCACTTT
CDR3 protein: CASTNSGGSRSPLHF

clone size: -
V gene: TRBV24-1
D gene: TRBD1
J gene: TRBJ1-1
CDR3 DNA: TGTGCCACCAGTGATAGAACAGGGGGATTGACTGAAGCTTTCTTT
CDR3 protein: CATSDRTGGLTEAFF

clone size: -
V gene: TRBV7-9
D gene: -
J gene: TRBJ1-1
CDR3 DNA: TGTGCCAGCAGCCCCCCGATAGCGAACACTGAAGCTTTCTTT
CDR3 protein: CASSPPIANTEAFF

clone size: -
V gene: TRBV7-2
D gene: TRBD1
J gene: TRBJ1-3
CDR3 DNA: TGTGCCAGCAGCCCAGGGGGGACAGGGGCTGGAAACACCATATATTTT
CDR3 protein: CASSPGGTGAGNTIYF

clone size: -
V gene: TRBV5-5
D gene: -
J gene: TRBJ1-2
CDR3 DNA: TGTGCCAGCAGTCCGGGGGGGGACTCTGGCTACACCTTC
CDR3 protein: CASSPGGDSGYTF

clone size: -
V gene: TRBV6-4
D gene: -
J gene: TRBJ2-2
CDR3 DNA: TGTGCCAGCACCGGCGGAGTTGCGAACACCGGGGAGCTGTTTTTT
CDR3 protein: CASTGGVANTGELFF

clone size: -
V gene: TRBV18
D gene: -
J gene: TRBJ2-2
CDR3 DNA: TGTGCCAGCTCCCCAGCGGGGAACACCGGGGAGCTGTTTTTT
CDR3 protein: CASSPAGNTGELFF

clone size: -
V gene: TRBV27
D gene: TRBD1
J gene: TRBJ1-2
CDR3 DNA: TGTGCCAGCAGTCGAGGGGACAGGCCAAGTGGGACGTACTATGGCTACACCTTC
CDR3 protein: CASSRGDRPSGTYYGYTF

clone size: -
V gene: TRBV11-2
D gene: TRBD1
J gene: TRBJ2-2
CDR3 DNA: TGTGCCAGCAGCCTGGGGACAGACACCGGGGAGCTGTTTTTT
CDR3 protein: CASSLGTDTGELFF

clone size: once
V gene: TRBV9
D gene: -
J gene: TRBJ2-7
CDR3 DNA: TGTGCCAGCAGCGTAGGACTCGCTTACGAGCAGTACTTC
CDR3 protein: CASSVGLAYEQYF

clone size: few
V gene: TRBV2
D gene: -
J gene: TRBJ1-1
CDR3 DNA: TGTGCCAGCCGTGGGAGGCGGGAGAACACTGAAGCTTTCTTT
CDR3 protein: CASRGRRENTEAFF

clone size: -
V gene: TRBV7-2
D gene: TRBD1
J gene: TRBJ1-2
CDR3 DNA: TGTGCCAGCAGCCCAGGGGGACAGGGGTTCGTATATGGCTACACCTTC
CDR3 protein: CASSPGGQGFVYGYTF

clone size: -
V gene: TRBV18
D gene: -
J gene: TRBJ1-1
CDR3 DNA: TGTGCCAGCTCACCACTAGGGGAATTATCCACTGAAGCTTTCTTT
CDR3 protein: CASSPLGELSTEAFF

clone size: few
V gene: TRBV5-4
D gene: -
J gene: TRBJ1-6
CDR3 DNA: TGTGCCAGCAGCTTGACAGGCGTAAATTCACCCCTCCACTTT
CDR3 protein: CASSLTGVNSPLHF

clone size: -
V gene: TRBV7-2
D gene: -
J gene: TRBJ1-6
CDR3 DNA: TGTGCCAGCAGCTTGTCGGTCCTTGGTAATTCACCCCTCCACTTT
CDR3 protein: CASSLSVLGNSPLHF

clone size: -
V gene: TRBV5-4
D gene: TRBD2
J gene: TRBJ2-5
CDR3 DNA: TGTGCCAGCAGCTTGGGTAGCGGGGGGAAAGAGACCCAGTACTTC
CDR3 protein: CASSLGSGGKETQYF

clone size: -
V gene: TRBV19
D gene: TRBD2
J gene: TRBJ2-1
CDR3 DNA: TGTGCCAGTAGTAAACCTACCGGGACTAGTCAATGGGCGGAGCAGTTCTTC
CDR3 protein: CASSKPTGTSQWAEQFF

clone size: -
V gene: TRBV10-3
D gene: TRBD1
J gene: TRBJ2-3
CDR3 DNA: TGTGCCATCAGTGGGACAGGGGGAAGTACGCAGTATTTT
CDR3 protein: CAISGTGGSTQYF

clone size: -
V gene: TRBV5-4
D gene: -
J gene: TRBJ1-1
CDR3 DNA: TGTGCCAGCAGCTTGGCGGACACTGAAGCTTTCTTT
CDR3 protein: CASSLADTEAFF

clone size: few
V gene: TRBV28
D gene: -
J gene: TRBJ2-1
CDR3 DNA: TGTGCCAGCACCAGCGGACTAGGGGGGGACGGTGAGCAGTTCTTC
CDR3 protein: CASTSGLGGDGEQFF

clone size: once
V gene: TRBV5-1
D gene: -
J gene: TRBJ1-5
CDR3 DNA: TGCGCCAGCAGCTTGACAGGGACCGATCAGCCCCAGCATTTT
CDR3 protein: CASSLTGTDQPQHF

clone size: -
V gene: TRBV7-9
D gene: TRBD1
J gene: TRBJ1-6
CDR3 DNA: TGTGCCAGCAGCGACAGGGGGCAATCACCCCTCCACTTT
CDR3 protein: CASSDRGQSPLHF

clone size: -
V gene: TRBV19
D gene: TRBD2
J gene: TRBJ2-1
CDR3 DNA: TGTGCCAGTAGTATCGGACTAGCGGGGGGGCCGTCCTACAATGAGCAGTTCTTC
CDR3 protein: CASSIGLAGGPSYNEQFF

clone size: -
V gene: TRBV5-1
D gene: TRBD1
J gene: TRBJ2-5
CDR3 DNA: TGCGCCAGCAGCGCTGGACAGGGGGAGACCCAGTACTTC
CDR3 protein: CASSAGQGETQYF

clone size: -
V gene: TRBV2
D gene: -
J gene: TRBJ2-7
CDR3 DNA: TGTGCCAGCAGGGGGGACATAGACGGTTCCTCCTACGAGCAGTACTTC
CDR3 protein: CASRGDIDGSSYEQYF

clone size: -
V gene: TRBV19
D gene: TRBD1
J gene: TRBJ1-5
CDR3 DNA: TGTGCCAGTAAGTCGGGCGGGACAGGGGCCCAGCCCCAGCATTTT
CDR3 protein: CASKSGGTGAQPQHF

clone size: -
V gene: TRBV30
D gene: TRBD1
J gene: TRBJ2-5
CDR3 DNA: TGTGCCTGGAGTAAGGTTACAGGGGGTGGGGAGACCCAGTACTTC
CDR3 protein: CAWSKVTGGGETQYF

clone size: few
V gene: TRBV29-1
D gene: -
J gene: TRBJ1-4
CDR3 DNA: TGCAGCGTTGCGGCGTCAAGGAGTGAAAAACTGTTTTTT
CDR3 protein: CSVAASRSEKLFF

clone size: few
V gene: TRBV18
D gene: -
J gene: TRBJ1-5
CDR3 DNA: TGTGCCAGCTCACCACAGGGAGGTCAGCCCCAGCATTTT
CDR3 protein: CASSPQGGQPQHF

clone size: once
V gene: TRBV7-9
D gene: -
J gene: TRBJ2-1
CDR3 DNA: TGTGCCAGCAGCCCACCCCTCAGGGGGGCCAATGAGCAGTTCTTC
CDR3 protein: CASSPPLRGANEQFF

clone size: -
V gene: TRBV27
D gene: -
J gene: TRBJ2-1
CDR3 DNA: TGTGCCAGCAGTTTATCGGCATCCACCTCCTACAATGAGCAGTTCTTC
CDR3 protein: CASSLSASTSYNEQFF

clone size: once
V gene: TRBV9
D gene: -
J gene: TRBJ2-2
CDR3 DNA: TGTGCCAGCAGCCTTAACACCGGGGAGCTGTTTTTT
CDR3 protein: CASSLNTGELFF

clone size: once
V gene: TRBV27
D gene: -
J gene: TRBJ1-1
CDR3 DNA: TGTGCCAGCGGACCGACAGTGAACACTGAAGCTTTCTTT
CDR3 protein: CASGPTVNTEAFF

clone size: -
V gene: TRBV3-1/TRBV3-2
D gene: TRBD1
J gene: TRBJ1-2
CDR3 DNA: TGTGCCAGCAGCCAAAGACAGGGGGGCGGCTACACCTTC
CDR3 protein: CASSQRQGGGYTF

clone size: -
V gene: TRBV6-1
D gene: -
J gene: TRBJ1-2
CDR3 DNA: TGTGCCAGCAGTGAACCGGAGGGAACCTACTATGGCTACACCTTC
CDR3 protein: CASSEPEGTYYGYTF